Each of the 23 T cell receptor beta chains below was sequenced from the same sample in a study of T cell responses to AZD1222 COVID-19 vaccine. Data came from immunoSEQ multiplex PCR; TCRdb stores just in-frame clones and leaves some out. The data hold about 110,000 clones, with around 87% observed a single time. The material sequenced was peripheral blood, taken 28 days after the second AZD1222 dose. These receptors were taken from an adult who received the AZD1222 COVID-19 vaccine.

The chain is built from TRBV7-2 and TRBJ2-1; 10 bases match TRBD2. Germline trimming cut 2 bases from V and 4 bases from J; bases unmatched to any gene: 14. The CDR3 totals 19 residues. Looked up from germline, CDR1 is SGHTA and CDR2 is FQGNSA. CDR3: CASSLRPRRTSGVYNEQFF. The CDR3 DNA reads TGTGCCAGCAGCTTAAGGCCTCGACGTACTAGCGGGGTGTACAATGAGCAGTTCTTC.

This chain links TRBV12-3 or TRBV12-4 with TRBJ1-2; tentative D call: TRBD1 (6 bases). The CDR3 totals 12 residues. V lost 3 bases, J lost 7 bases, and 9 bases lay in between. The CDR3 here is CASSLDSLGYTF. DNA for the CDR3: TGTGCCAGCAGTTTGGACAGCCTTGGCTACACCTTC.

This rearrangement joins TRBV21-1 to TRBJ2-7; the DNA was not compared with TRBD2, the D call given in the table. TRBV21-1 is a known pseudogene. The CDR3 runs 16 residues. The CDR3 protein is CASSTASGRVAYEQYF. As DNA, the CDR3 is TGTGCCAGCAGCACCGCTAGCGGGAGGGTCGCGTACGAGCAGTACTTC.

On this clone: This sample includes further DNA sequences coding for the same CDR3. In DNA form, the CDR3 reads TGTGCCAGCAGTTTTACAGGGAACACTGAAGCTTTCTTT. It is translated as CASSFTGNTEAFF. This chain joins TRBV12-3 or TRBV12-4 and TRBJ1-1; a possible D gene is TRBD1 (5 bases). V shed 3 bases and J shed 1 base, with 6 bases lying between them. The CDR3 length is 13 residues.

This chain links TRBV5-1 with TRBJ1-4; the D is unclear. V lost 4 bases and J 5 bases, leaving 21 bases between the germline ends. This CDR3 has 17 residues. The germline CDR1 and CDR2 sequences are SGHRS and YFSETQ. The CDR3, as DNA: TGCGCCAGCAGCCGGGCCCAGGCTCCTTTTTCAAATGAAAAACTGTTTTTT. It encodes CASSRAQAPFSNEKLFF.

The CDR3: CAWCQGSSYNSPLHF. The DNA for the CDR3 is TGTGCCTGGTGCCAGGGTAGCTCCTATAATTCACCCCTCCACTTT. This rearrangement joins TRBV30 to TRBJ1-6, with a tentative D call TRBD1 (5 bases). Trimming pared 5 bases from V and 0 bases from J, leaving 11 bases between. The CDR3 runs to 15 residues. The germline V gene encodes CDR1 GTSNPN and CDR2 SVGIG (reference sequence).

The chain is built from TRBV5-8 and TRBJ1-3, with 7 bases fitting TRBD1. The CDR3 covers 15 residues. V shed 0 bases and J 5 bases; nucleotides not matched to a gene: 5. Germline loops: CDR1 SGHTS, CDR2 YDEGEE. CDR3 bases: TGTGCCAGCAGCTTGGAGGGGGCTTCGAGAAACACCATATATTTT. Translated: CASSLEGASRNTIYF.

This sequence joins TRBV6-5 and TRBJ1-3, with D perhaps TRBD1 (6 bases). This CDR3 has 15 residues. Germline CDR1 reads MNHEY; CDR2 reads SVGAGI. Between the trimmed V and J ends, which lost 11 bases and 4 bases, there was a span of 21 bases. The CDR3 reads CASFGGLGLGNTIYF. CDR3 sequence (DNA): TGTGCCTCCTTTGGGGGGCTTGGCCTGGGAAACACCATATATTTT.

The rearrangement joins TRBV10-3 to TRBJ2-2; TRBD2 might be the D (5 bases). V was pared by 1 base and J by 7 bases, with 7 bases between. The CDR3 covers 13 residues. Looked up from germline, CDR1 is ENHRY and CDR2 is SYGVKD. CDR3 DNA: TGTGCCATCAGTGAGTTGGAGGTCGGGGAGCTGTTTTTT. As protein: CAISELEVGELFF.

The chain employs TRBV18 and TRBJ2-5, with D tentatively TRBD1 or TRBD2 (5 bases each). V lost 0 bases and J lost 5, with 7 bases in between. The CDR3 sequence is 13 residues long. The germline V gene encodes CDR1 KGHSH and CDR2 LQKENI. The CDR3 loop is CASSPPRGETQYF. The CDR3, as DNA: TGTGCCAGCTCACCACCGAGGGGTGAGACCCAGTACTTC.

The CDR3 coding sequence is TGTGCCAGCAGCCCCGGGACAGTTAAAACGCAGTATTTT. It specifies CASSPGTVKTQYF. This chain uses TRBV7-3 with TRBJ2-3, with TRBD1 matching over 7 bases. The CDR3 sequence is 13 residues long. The trim removed 5 bases at V and 9 bases at J, leaving 8 bases unmatched. Germline assignment: CDR1 SGHTA and CDR2 FQGTGA.

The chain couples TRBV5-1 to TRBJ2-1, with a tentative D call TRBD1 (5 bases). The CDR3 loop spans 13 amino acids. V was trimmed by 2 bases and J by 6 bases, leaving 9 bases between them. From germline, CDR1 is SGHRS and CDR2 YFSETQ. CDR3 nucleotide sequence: TGCGCCAGCAGCTTCCCCCAGGGCAATGAGCAGTTCTTC. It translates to CASSFPQGNEQFF.

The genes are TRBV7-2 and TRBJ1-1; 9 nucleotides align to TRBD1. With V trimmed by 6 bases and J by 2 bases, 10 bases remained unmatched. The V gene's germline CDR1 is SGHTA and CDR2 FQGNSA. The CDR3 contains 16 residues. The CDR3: CASRNPTGGLNTEAFF. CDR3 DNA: TGTGCCAGCAGGAATCCTACAGGGGGCCTAAACACTGAAGCTTTCTTT.

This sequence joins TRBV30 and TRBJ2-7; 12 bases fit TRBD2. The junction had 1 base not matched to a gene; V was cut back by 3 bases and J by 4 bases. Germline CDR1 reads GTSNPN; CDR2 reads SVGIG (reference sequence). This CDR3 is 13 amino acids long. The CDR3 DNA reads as TGTGCCTGGAGGACTAGCGGGAGTTACGAGCAGTACTTC. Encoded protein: CAWRTSGSYEQYF.

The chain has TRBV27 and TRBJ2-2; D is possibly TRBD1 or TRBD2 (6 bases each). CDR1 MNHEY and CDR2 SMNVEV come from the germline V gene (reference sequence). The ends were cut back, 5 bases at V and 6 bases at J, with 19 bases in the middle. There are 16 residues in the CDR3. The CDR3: CASSPTGGGGPGELFF. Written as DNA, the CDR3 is TGTGCCAGCAGTCCGACCGGTGGAGGGGGGCCCGGGGAGCTGTTTTTT.

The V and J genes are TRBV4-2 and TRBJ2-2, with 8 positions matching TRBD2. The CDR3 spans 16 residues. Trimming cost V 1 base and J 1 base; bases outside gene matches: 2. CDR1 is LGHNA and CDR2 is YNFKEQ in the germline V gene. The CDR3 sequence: CASSQVTSGNTGELFF. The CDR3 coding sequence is TGTGCCAGCAGCCAAGTTACTAGCGGGAACACCGGGGAGCTGTTTTTT.

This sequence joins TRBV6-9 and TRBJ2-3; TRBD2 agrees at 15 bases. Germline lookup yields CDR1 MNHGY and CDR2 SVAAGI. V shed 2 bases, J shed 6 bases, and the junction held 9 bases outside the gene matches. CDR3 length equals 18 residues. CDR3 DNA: TGTGCCAGCAGTTATACACCGGGACTAGCGGGGGGCTGGGATACGCAGTATTTT. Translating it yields CASSYTPGLAGGWDTQYF.

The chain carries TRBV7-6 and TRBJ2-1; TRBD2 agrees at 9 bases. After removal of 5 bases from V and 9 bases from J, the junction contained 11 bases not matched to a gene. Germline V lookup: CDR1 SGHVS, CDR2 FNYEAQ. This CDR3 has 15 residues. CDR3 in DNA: TGTGCCAGCAGCCCGGGCGGGGGGGCGTCTAGTGAGCAGTTCTTC. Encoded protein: CASSPGGGASSEQFF. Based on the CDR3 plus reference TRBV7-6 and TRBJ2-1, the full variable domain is GAGVSQSPRYKVTKRGQDVALRCDPISGHVSLYWYRQALGQGPEFLTYFNYEAQQDKSGLPNDRFSAERPEGSISTLTIQRTEQRDSAMYRCASSPGGGASSEQFFGPGTRLTVL.

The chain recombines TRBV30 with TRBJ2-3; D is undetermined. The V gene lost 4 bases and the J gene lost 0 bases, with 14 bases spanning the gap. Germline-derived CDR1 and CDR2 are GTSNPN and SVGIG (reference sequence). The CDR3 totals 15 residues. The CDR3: CAWTPLGPSTDTQYF. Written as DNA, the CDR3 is TGTGCCTGGACCCCGCTAGGGCCTAGCACAGATACGCAGTATTTT. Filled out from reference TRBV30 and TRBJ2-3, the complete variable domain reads SQTIHQWPATLVQPVGSPLSLECTVEGTSNPNLYWYRQAAGRGLQLLFYSVGIGQISSEVPQNLSASRPQDRQFILSSKKLLLSDSGFYLCAWTPLGPSTDTQYFGPGTRLTVL.

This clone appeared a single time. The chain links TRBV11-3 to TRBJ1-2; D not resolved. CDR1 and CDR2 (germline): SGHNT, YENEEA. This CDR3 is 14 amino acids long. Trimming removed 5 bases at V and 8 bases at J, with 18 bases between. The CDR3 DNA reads TGTGCCAGCAGCAAAGACGTAGACGGTCGAGGCTACACCTTC. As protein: CASSKDVDGRGYTF.

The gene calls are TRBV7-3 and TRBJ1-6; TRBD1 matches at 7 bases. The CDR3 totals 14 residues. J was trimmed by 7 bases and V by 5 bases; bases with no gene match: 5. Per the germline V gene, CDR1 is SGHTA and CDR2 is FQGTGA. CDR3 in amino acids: CASSQQGWNSPLHF. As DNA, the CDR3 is TGTGCCAGCAGCCAACAGGGGTGGAATTCACCCCTCCACTTT.

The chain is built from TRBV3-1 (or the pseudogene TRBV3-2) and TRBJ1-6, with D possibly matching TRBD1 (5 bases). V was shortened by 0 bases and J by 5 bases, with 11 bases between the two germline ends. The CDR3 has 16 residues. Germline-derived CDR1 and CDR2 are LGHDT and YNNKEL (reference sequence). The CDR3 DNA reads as TGTGCCAGCAGCCAAGATGGGGGGGGAAATAATTCACCCCTCCACTTT. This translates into CASSQDGGGNNSPLHF.

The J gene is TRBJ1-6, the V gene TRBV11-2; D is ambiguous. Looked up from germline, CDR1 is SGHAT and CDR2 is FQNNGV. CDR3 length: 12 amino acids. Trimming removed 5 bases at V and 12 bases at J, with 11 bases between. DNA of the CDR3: TGTGCCAGCAGCCTAACCAGTCAACCCCTCCACTTT. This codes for CASSLTSQPLHF.